The T cell receptor (beta chain) described here comes from a study of shared clonotypes between healthy human individuals. This clone was counted a few times. Produced via immunoSEQ multiplex PCR; TCRdb's table is partial and in-frame only. The sample gives 490,000 or so clones, around 80% of which show up once; more than 10% is in the top ten. The V end was cut by 4 bases, the J end by 6 bases, with 11 bases between. Germline assignment: CDR1 SGHRS and CDR2 YFSETQ. The CDR3 spans 12 residues. The clonotype comes from a woman in her forties in good health. Some clones in this sample may be carry-over from other donors' samples. This chain connects TRBV5-1 to TRBJ2-7; D perhaps matches TRBD2 (5 bases). Source material: PBMCs. In nucleotides, the CDR3 is TGCGCCAGCAGCCCTCGGGGAAGCGAGCAGTACTTC. This sequence encodes CASSPRGSEQYF.